This T cell receptor (beta chain) originates from a study of PD-1 blockade in classical Hodgkin lymphoma. Study results and limitations: Those achieving complete response showed baseline diversity like newly diagnosed patients. Relapsed/refractory patients reportedly had the lowest baseline TCR diversity, below newly diagnosed patients, who were below healthy donors.

Each patient relapsed following autologous stem cell transplantation, and prior brentuximab vedotin exposure differed. This CDR3 region has 12 residues. The germline V gene has CDR1 LNHDA and CDR2 SQIVND (reference sequence). V was shortened by 4 bases and J by 6 bases, with 8 bases between the two germline ends. Assay used: immunoSEQ multiplex PCR; TCRdb lists only in-frame clones, some missing. The sample includes 40,000 or so clones, 85% to 90% of them seen just once. A remark on this clone: Its antigen remains unidentified.

This sequence was found in a human donor with classical Hodgkin lymphoma. This chain connects TRBV19 to TRBJ2-3; D unclear. This specimen consisted of peripheral blood mononuclear cells (PBMCs), obtained before the second cycle of nivolumab. This CDR3 is CASSTNTDTQYF. The CDR3 DNA follows: TGTGCCAGTAGTACAAATACGGATACGCAGTATTTT.